This record concerns one TCR beta chain sequence. Which antigen it targets is not known. No base quality values were provided; no much bigger clone lies one nucleotide off. The collaborating institutions used their own protocols to collect whole blood in K2EDTA tubes. Collaborator samples were shipped for TCRbeta analysis as frozen whole blood, isolated PBMCs, or DNA extracted from either sample type. Per the germline V gene, ENHRY is the CDR1 and SYGVKD is the CDR2. Reading from cysteine to phenylalanine, the CDR3 counts 16 amino acids. Only the CDR3 portion is preserved as DNA: 48 bases, with reading frame beginning at the first base. Trimmed from V: 7 bases; trimmed from J: 5 bases; junction bases lacking a gene match: 6. TCRbeta CDR3 regions were amplified from genomic DNA using the immunoSEQ Assay, a bias-controlled multiplex PCR. On the authors' methods: Nucleated cell counts per sample were estimated from amplification of reference gene primers within the assay. To quantify the absolute abundance of each unique TCRbeta CDR3 rearrangement, sequence reads were collapsed and filtered. For each sample, productive Simpson clonality was calculated as the square root of Simpson's diversity index over productive rearrangements. TCRdb holds this immuneACCESS table with in-frame rearrangements only. Some clones are missing; in checked studies, unresolved V genes explain under half, and the rest has no known cause. V and J calls and clone size are given by that table; D and trimming were obtained from the DNA. The sample table contains about 120,000 clones; only one count was recorded for around 80% of them. The ten biggest clones cover around 16% of the sample.

This sample stems from a study of blood T cell repertoires in COVID-19 (TCRdb year 2020). For the study in its entirety: Collaborator samples came from the United States, Italy and Spain and covered acute and convalescent phases of COVID-19. The prospective study material was composed of cDNA or gDNA derived from T cells, B-cell-depleted T cells, or PBMCs. Deeply sampled blood TCRbeta repertoires from subjects exposed to, actively infected with, or recovered from COVID-19 were included in the dataset. The repertoires were released in a freely available public database intended as a resource for research on the immune response to SARS-CoV-2. The samples were drawn from two sources: the first 160 participants of the ongoing ImmuneRACE study, and fewer than 1,500 subjects contributed by 6 global collaborators. A de-identified subject ID, COVID-19 status, age in years and sex were almost always included in the sample metadata. Where HLA class I and class II types were available, the types were taken from metadata supplied by the sample provider, not from assay-based typing.

The investigation overall reported the following: The quantity of clinical and demographic metadata differed by source and by participant and was supplied without curation.

This sequence was found in a man in his 60s with active or convalescent COVID-19. The sequence links TRBV10-3 to TRBJ2-2, with 14 bases aligning to TRBD2. The sequenced sample was peripheral blood. The nucleotides are TGTGCCATCAATGCCGGGACTAGCGGGAGTACCGGGGAGCTGTTTTTT. This encodes CAINAGTSGSTGELFF.